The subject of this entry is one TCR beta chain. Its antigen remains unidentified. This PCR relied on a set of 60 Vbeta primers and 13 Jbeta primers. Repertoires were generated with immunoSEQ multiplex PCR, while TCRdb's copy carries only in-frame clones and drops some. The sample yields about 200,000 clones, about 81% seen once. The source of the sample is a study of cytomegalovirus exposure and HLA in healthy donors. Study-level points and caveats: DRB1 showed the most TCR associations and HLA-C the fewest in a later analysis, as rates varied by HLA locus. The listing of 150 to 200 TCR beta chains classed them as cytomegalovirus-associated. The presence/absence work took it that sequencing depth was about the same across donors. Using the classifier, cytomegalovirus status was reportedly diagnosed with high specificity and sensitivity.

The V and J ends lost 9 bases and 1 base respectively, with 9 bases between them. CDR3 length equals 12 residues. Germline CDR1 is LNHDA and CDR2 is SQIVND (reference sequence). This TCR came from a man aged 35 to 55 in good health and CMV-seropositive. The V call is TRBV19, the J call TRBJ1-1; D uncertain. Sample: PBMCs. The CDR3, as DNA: TGTGCCAGCAACCGGGGGAACACTGAAGCTTTCTTT. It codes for CASNRGNTEAFF. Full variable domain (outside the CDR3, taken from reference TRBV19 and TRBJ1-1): DGGITQSPKYLFRKEGQNVTLSCEQNLNHDAMYWYRQDPGQGLRLIYYSQIVNDFQKGDIAEGYSVSREKKESFPLTVTSAQKNPTAFYLCASNRGNTEAFFGQGTRLTVV.